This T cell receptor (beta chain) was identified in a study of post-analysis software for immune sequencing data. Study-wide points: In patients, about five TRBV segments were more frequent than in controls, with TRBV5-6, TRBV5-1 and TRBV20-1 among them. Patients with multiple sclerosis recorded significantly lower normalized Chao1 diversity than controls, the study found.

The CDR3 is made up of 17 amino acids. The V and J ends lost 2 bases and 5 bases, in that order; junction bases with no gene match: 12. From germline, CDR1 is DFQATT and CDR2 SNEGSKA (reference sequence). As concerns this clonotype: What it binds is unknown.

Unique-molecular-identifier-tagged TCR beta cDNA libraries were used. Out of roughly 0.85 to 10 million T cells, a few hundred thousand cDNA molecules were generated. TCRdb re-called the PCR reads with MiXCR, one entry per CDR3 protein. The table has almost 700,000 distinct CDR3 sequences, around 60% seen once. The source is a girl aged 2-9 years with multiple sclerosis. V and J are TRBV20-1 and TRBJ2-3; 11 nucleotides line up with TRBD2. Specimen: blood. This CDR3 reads CSARLPGLAVTKDTQYF. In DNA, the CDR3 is TGCAGTGCTAGACTCCCGGGACTAGCGGTGACCAAAGATACGCAGTATTTT.